This T cell receptor (beta chain) was recovered during a study of T cells in Graves' hyperthyroidism and ophthalmopathy. When hyperthyroidism was first diagnosed, the blood sample was taken, preceding any ophthalmopathy symptoms. Using approximately 10 ml of fresh peripheral blood, PBMCs were prepared. Amplification targeted TCR beta CDR3 regions from RNA transcripts. TCR CDR3 underwent first-round RT-PCR with the HTBI primer set. One entry per CDR3 protein, called by TCRdb with MiXCR from the multiplex PCR reads. The sample lists hundreds of thousands of distinct CDR3 sequences; approximately 15% were seen once. This clonotype was found many times. This CDR3 region has 14 residues. In germline, CDR1 is SGHAT, CDR2 FQNNGV. V lost 5 bases and J 4 bases, leaving 13 bases between the germline ends.

This sequence was found in a woman between 18 and 29 years old with Graves' hyperthyroidism that later progressed to Graves' ophthalmopathy. The chain links TRBV11-2 to TRBJ2-3; D perhaps matches TRBD2 (6 bases). Sequenced: blood. For the CDR3, the DNA is TGTGCCAGCAGCCTGAGGTCGGGGGCAGATACGCAGTATTTT. Its translation: CASSLRSGADTQYF. Full variable domain (remainder filled in from reference TRBV11-2 and TRBJ2-3): EAGVAQSPRYKIIEKRQSVAFWCNPISGHATLYWYQQILGQGPKLLIQFQNNGVVDDSQLPKDRFSAERLKGVDSTLKIQPAKLEDSAVYLCASSLRSGADTQYFGPGTRLTVL.